The clone carrying this TCR beta chain came up a few times. Its antigen is not identified. These data belong to a study of spatial heterogeneity in lung cancer. Study observations and caveats: One measure, the expanded intratumoral alpha and beta TCR count, tracked tumor mutation counts.

The trim removed 5 bases at V and 6 bases at J, leaving 9 bases unmatched. The CDR3 has 16 residues. In germline, CDR1 is SGHVS, CDR2 FNYEAQ. Time point noted: sample taken at primary tumor resection. TCRdb called the 5' RACE reads again in MiXCR, with one record for every CDR3 protein. There are about 9,200 distinct CDR3 sequences in the sample; 5% occur only once, and roughly 14% lies in the top ten. The chain carries TRBV7-6 and TRBJ2-2; TRBD2 matches at 10 bases. Sequenced material: lung tumor tissue, taken at surgery. The TCR sequence derives from a female donor with early-stage non-small cell lung cancer. The chain's CDR3 is CASSQGTSVRSGELFF. For the CDR3, the DNA is TGTGCCAGCAGCCAAGGGACTAGCGTAAGGTCCGGGGAGCTGTTTTTT.